This TCR beta chain was captured in a study of CD4 T cells in relation to SARS-CoV-2 and coronaviruses. Findings and caveats of the study: Crossreactivity was assessed only for spike protein, not other viral proteins.

The unexposed donors gave CD4+ T cells in about 2010-2019, prior to COVID-19. After roughly ten days of culture, CD4+ T cells were isolated. Germline V gives CDR1 SNHLY, CDR2 FYNNEI. V was clipped by 6 bases and J by 2 bases, with 8 bases between them. The CDR3 runs to 13 residues. Only in-frame clones appear in the TCRdb table, and some are missing; sequencing was by immunoSEQ multiplex PCR. The data hold about 22,000 clones, with over 75% observed a single time. This clone was counted a few times. Antigen specificity is unknown. The receptor was isolated from a human donor in good health. The genes are TRBV2 and TRBJ1-5, with D hard to call. The specimen sequenced was CD4+ T cells from PBMCs, cultured in vitro. CDR3 bases: TGTGCCAGCAGAAGGGAGGGCAATCAGCCCCAGCATTTT. Translation gives CASRREGNQPQHF. Looking up the rest from reference TRBV2 and TRBJ1-5 gives the full variable domain: EPEVTQTPSHQVTQMGQEVILRCVPISNHLYFYWYRQILGQKVEFLVSFYNNEISEKSEIFDDQFSVERPDGSNFTLKIRSTKLEDSAMYFCASRREGNQPQHFGDGTRLSIL.